This T cell receptor beta chain was obtained from a study of regulatory T cells in long-lasting Graves disease. The junction had 11 bases not matched to a gene; V was cut back by 3 bases and J by 5 bases. The CDR3 spans 16 residues. The V gene's germline CDR1 is WNHNN and CDR2 SYGVQD (reference sequence). This clonotype was seen many times. Its antigen remains unknown. Libraries of TCR beta came from iRepertoire HTBI primers plus Arm-PCR of CDR3 regions. TCRdb recomputed calls from the multiplex PCR reads with MiXCR, one row per CDR3 protein. The data show around 360,000 distinct CDR3 sequences, about 16% seen once. As for time point: newly diagnosed GD, antithyroid drugs for less than 3 months. Extracted RNA from PBMCs served as the source of the TCR library. Study results and limitations: Persistent Graves' patients showed less TCR diversity than newly diagnosed patients showed.

The same sample was also studied in work on T cells in Graves' hyperthyroidism and ophthalmopathy.

The TCR comes from a woman aged 18 to 35 with Graves disease. This material consisted of peripheral blood mononuclear cells (PBMCs), taken at new diagnosis, from a patient treated with antithyroid drugs. The V gene is TRBV10-1, the J gene TRBJ2-3, with TRBD2 matching over 7 bases. Here the CDR3 reads CASSEIRRGTVDTQYF. The CDR3 nucleotides are TGCGCCAGCAGTGAAATTCGGCGGGGGACGGTAGATACGCAGTATTTT.